The 18 T cell receptor beta chains below all came from one sample that was sequenced in a study of blood T cells in healthy people across ages. A second PCR, run for roughly 7 to 12 cycles, used a sample-barcoded 5' primer plus a J-beta primer mix. One entry per CDR3 protein, called by TCRdb with MiXCR from the 5' RACE reads. The table has about 1.6 million distinct CDR3 sequences, 34% seen once. The sequenced material came from blood. These receptors were taken from a woman in her thirties in good health.

The sample holds a few counts of this clonotype. The CDR3 sequence: CASSHLADSYYEQYF. The DNA of the CDR3 is TGCGCCAGCAGCCACTTAGCGGACAGTTATTACGAGCAGTACTTC. The chain recombines TRBV5-1 with TRBJ2-7, with D perhaps given as TRBD1 or TRBD2 (6 bases each). Trimming pared 4 bases from V and 4 bases from J, leaving 18 bases between. Looked up from germline, CDR1 is SGHRS and CDR2 is YFSETQ. The CDR3 runs 15 residues.

This clonotype was counted a single time. The gene calls are TRBV3-1 and TRBJ2-5; perhaps TRBD1 as D (5 bases). V lost 1 base and J 5 bases, leaving 17 bases between the germline ends. This CDR3 has 16 amino acids. From germline, CDR1 is LGHDT and CDR2 YNNKEL (reference sequence). The DNA for the CDR3 is TGTGCCAGCAGCCAAGGACTGGATAGGGGCAGGGAGACCCAGTACTTC. The encoded protein is CASSQGLDRGRETQYF.

The J gene is TRBJ2-1, the V gene TRBV20-1; 13 nucleotides align to TRBD2. This CDR3 region has 15 residues. Trimming removed 5 bases from V and 9 bases from J; junction bases left unmatched: 10. Germline CDR1 reads DFQATT; CDR2 reads SNEGSKA (reference sequence). As DNA, the CDR3 is TGCAGTGCTGACCCACTAGCGGGGGGGCCGGTTGAGCAGTTCTTC. It yields the protein CSADPLAGGPVEQFF.

The gene calls are TRBV18 and TRBJ2-1; TRBD2 aligns across 12 bases. The CDR3 covers 15 residues. With V trimmed by 4 bases and J by 7 bases, 5 bases remained unmatched. Germline assignment: CDR1 KGHSH and CDR2 LQKENI. The CDR3 nucleotides are TGTGCCAGCTCACTGACTAGCGGGGGCTCAAATGAGCAGTTCTTC. It is translated as CASSLTSGGSNEQFF.

Notes on this clonotype: This may arise from a read error, as a much more abundant clone is one base away. V gene TRBV20-1 combines with J gene TRBJ2-1, with 9 bases fitting TRBD1. CDR1 is DFQATT and CDR2 is SNEGSKA in the germline V gene (reference sequence). CDR3 length: 17 amino acids. Trimming took 1 base from V and 7 from J; bases not matched to a gene: 14. The CDR3 coding sequence is TGCAGTGCTAGAGTTAGGATGGGACAGGGAAAGCGTAATGAGCAGTTCTTC. Protein product: CSARVRMGQGKRNEQFF.

This chain uses TRBV3-1 with TRBJ2-2; no firm D call. Germline V gene lookup returns CDR1 LGHDT and CDR2 YNNKEL (reference sequence). The CDR3 is 16 amino acids. The V gene lost 1 base and the J gene lost 4 bases, with 13 bases spanning the gap. The CDR3 is CASSQVISLTTGELFF. The CDR3 DNA sequence: TGTGCCAGCAGCCAAGTTATTTCTCTGACCACCGGGGAGCTGTTTTTT.

This clonotype was picked up many times. The chain joins TRBV4-1 to TRBJ1-2; D unclear. The CDR3 runs to 12 residues. The V gene lost 1 base and the J gene lost 5 bases, with 5 bases spanning the gap. Germline V gene sequence: CDR1 MGHRA, CDR2 YSYEKL. The CDR3 loop is CASSQGAYGYTF. In DNA, the CDR3 is TGCGCCAGCAGCCAAGGGGCTTATGGCTACACCTTC.

This chain uses TRBV5-1 with TRBJ2-1; no clear D. Trimming took off 0 bases at V and 2 bases at J, with 12 bases between the two ends. This CDR3 spans 16 amino acids. Germline assignment: CDR1 SGHRS and CDR2 YFSETQ. The CDR3 sequence is CASSLASTPAYNEQFF. The CDR3 coding sequence is TGCGCCAGCAGCTTGGCCTCGACCCCGGCCTACAATGAGCAGTTCTTC.

This clonotype was counted only a few times. This chain links TRBV9 with TRBJ1-1; D is undetermined. Trimming removed 7 bases at V and 0 bases at J, with 7 bases between. Germline CDR1 and CDR2: SGDLS and YYNGEE. The CDR3 covers 12 residues. CDR3 DNA: TGTGCCAGCCCGAATGTGAACACTGAAGCTTTCTTT. As protein: CASPNVNTEAFF.

The chain employs TRBV21-1 and TRBJ2-1. TRBV21-1 constitutes a pseudogene. The CDR3 consists of 16 residues. The CDR3: CASSKVTRGVYNEQFF. For the CDR3, the DNA is TGTGCCAGCAGCAAAGTGACGAGGGGAGTCTACAATGAGCAGTTCTTC.

This clonotype was observed a handful of times. Compared with germline, one end of the junction differs, possibly owing to a read error. V and J are TRBV11-2 and TRBJ2-7, with TRBD1 matching 9 bases. The closer fit of TRBJ2-5 to the DNA end suggests the J call may be wrong. The CDR3 has 19 amino acids. The V gene's germline CDR1 is SGHAT and CDR2 FQNNGV. CDR3 sequence (DNA): TGTGCCAGTAGCTTAGGAGACTGGTTTTCGACAGGGGGTGGAGAGACCCAGTACTTC. Its translation: CASSLGDWFSTGGGETQYF.

Concerning this clonotype itself: A clone one base away is much larger, so this may be a read error. V is TRBV12-3 or TRBV12-4 and J is TRBJ2-7; D gene unclear. The CDR3 covers 14 residues. The CDR3 loop is CAGSPRTETYEQYF. CDR3 sequence (DNA): TGTGCCGGCAGTCCAAGGACGGAGACCTACGAGCAGTACTTC.

A few counts support this clonotype. The chain combines TRBV12-3 or TRBV12-4 with TRBJ1-4, with D tentatively TRBD1 (5 bases). V was clipped by 3 bases and J by 5 bases, with 10 bases between them. The CDR3 length is 14 residues. The CDR3 spells CASSLREGNEKLFF. Written as DNA, the CDR3 is TGTGCCAGCAGTTTGAGGGAGGGGAATGAAAAACTGTTTTTT.

This clonotype appeared a few times. The chain uses TRBV9 and TRBJ2-7; 11 bases agree with TRBD2. The trim removed 3 bases at V and 2 bases at J, leaving 13 bases unmatched. CDR1 SGDLS and CDR2 YYNGEE come from the germline V gene. The CDR3 runs to 18 residues. Written as DNA, the CDR3 is TGTGCCAGCAGCGGTGGACTAGCGGGCCCCTTCAGACCCTACGAGCAGTACTTC. Amino acids: CASSGGLAGPFRPYEQYF.

The V gene is TRBV20-1, the J gene TRBJ1-1, with D tentatively TRBD1 (6 bases). Trimming pared 1 base from V and 10 bases from J, leaving 10 bases between. Germline V gene sequence: CDR1 DFQATT, CDR2 SNEGSKA (reference sequence). CDR3 length: 11 residues. DNA for the CDR3: TGCAGTGCTAGAGTGGAGGGGGGAGCTTTCTTT. Its protein is CSARVEGGAFF.

This chain joins TRBV30 and TRBJ2-7; D is possibly TRBD1 or TRBD2 (6 bases each). V lost 3 bases, J lost 4 bases, and 13 bases lay in between. The germline V gene has CDR1 GTSNPN and CDR2 SVGIG (reference sequence). The CDR3 extends over 13 amino acids. The CDR3 nucleotides read TGTGCCTGGAGGTATTGGGGGGCGTACGAGCAGTACTTC. This translates into CAWRYWGAYEQYF. The full variable domain, with the rest looked up from reference TRBV30 and TRBJ2-7, is SQTIHQWPATLVQPVGSPLSLECTVEGTSNPNLYWYRQAAGRGLQLLFYSVGIGQISSEVPQNLSASRPQDRQFILSSKKLLLSDSGFYLCAWRYWGAYEQYFGPGTRLTVT.

CDR3 sequence: CASSPPNSNRINNEQFF. CDR3 coding DNA: TGTGCCAGCTCACCACCCAACTCAAACCGAATCAACAATGAGCAGTTCTTC. This chain joins TRBV18 and TRBJ2-1; D remains unclear. Deletions cut 0 bases from V and 5 bases from J, with 17 bases between. CDR1 KGHSH and CDR2 LQKENI come from the germline V gene. This CDR3 comprises 17 residues.

This clonotype was recorded many times. The gene calls are TRBV3-1 and TRBJ2-5, with 11 bases that match TRBD2. The germline V gene encodes CDR1 LGHDT and CDR2 YNNKEL (reference sequence). With 4 bases clipped from V and 5 bases from J, the junction kept 9 bases outside the gene matches. The CDR3 totals 16 residues. The CDR3 loop is CASSRSGTSGSETQYF. For the CDR3, the DNA is TGTGCCAGCAGCCGATCCGGGACTAGCGGTTCGGAGACCCAGTACTTC.